This note documents a single TCR beta chain sequence. The data derive from a study of control samples from healthy donors and cancer patients. V was shortened by 2 bases and J by 0 bases, with 8 bases between the two germline ends. The germline V gene encodes CDR1 MNHEY and CDR2 SVGAGI. The length of the CDR3 is 15 residues. This table comes from immunoSEQ multiplex PCR, and its TCRdb copy is limited to in-frame clones, with some not included. The table shows tens of thousands of clones, with roughly 90% occurring only once. The chain employs TRBV6-5 and TRBJ1-3; unclear D gene. The sample was PBMCs. This TCR was sampled from a woman aged 50 to 65 with colorectal cancer. The CDR3 sequence is CASSYGAASGNTIYF. The DNA of the CDR3 is TGTGCCAGCAGTTACGGCGCAGCCTCTGGAAACACCATATATTTT.